Listed here are 30 T cell receptor beta chains from one sample, sequenced in a study of identical twins. TCRdb re-called the 5' RACE reads through MiXCR, storing one row per CDR3 protein. This sample yields 500,000 to 600,000 distinct CDR3 sequences, of which roughly a fifth are seen a single time; about 0.99% belongs to the top ten. The sample was also reused in another study, on T cells expressing NK-cell markers.

The sequenced material came from CD4+ T cells sorted from blood. The receptors were sampled from a woman aged 18-29 years in good health.

This clonotype turned up a few times. The genes are TRBV20-1 and TRBJ1-1; possibly TRBD1 for D (5 bases). V lost 2 bases and J lost 8, with 9 bases in between. This CDR3 is built from 11 residues. In germline, CDR1 is DFQATT, CDR2 SNEGSKA (reference sequence). Here the CDR3 reads CSARFNREAFF. Here the CDR3 DNA reads TGCAGTGCTAGATTTAACAGGGAAGCTTTCTTT.

Regarding this clonotype: Germline and junction disagree at one end, which may indicate a read error. V and J are TRBV27 and TRBJ2-1, with D perhaps TRBD2 (5 bases). Germline V gives CDR1 MNHEY, CDR2 SMNVEV (reference sequence). The CDR3 spans 16 residues. CDR3 DNA: TGTGCCAGCAGTTTACTACAGACTACCTCCTACAATGAGCAGTCCTTC. This encodes CASSLLQTTSYNEQSF.

CDR3 DNA: TGTGCCAGCTCACCGCTTGGGAGGGACCGAAAACTGTTTTTT. Amino acid sequence: CASSPLGRDRKLFF. This chain joins TRBV18 and TRBJ1-4; tentative D call: TRBD1 (5 bases). V was pared by 3 bases and J by 10 bases, with 15 bases between. This CDR3 contains 14 residues. CDR1 is KGHSH, CDR2 LQKENI, per germline.

This chain joins TRBV12-3 or TRBV12-4 and TRBJ1-1, with TRBD1 identical over 7 bases. The V segment lost 6 bases and the J segment 4 bases; nucleotides outside the gene matches: 8. The length of the CDR3 is 14 residues. The CDR3 here is CASRPTGKSTEAFF. CDR3 sequence (DNA): TGTGCCAGCAGGCCGACAGGGAAGAGCACTGAAGCTTTCTTT.

J is TRBJ2-7 and V is TRBV20-1; D is possibly TRBD1 or TRBD2 (6 bases each). Germline V lookup: CDR1 DFQATT, CDR2 SNEGSKA (reference sequence). V was clipped by 0 bases and J by 2 bases, with 17 bases between them. The CDR3 is 16 residues long. The CDR3 DNA is TGCAGTGCTAGAGATGCCCGCAGGGGAGGACCCTACGAGCAGTACTTC. Translation: CSARDARRGGPYEQYF.

Only a few counts were recorded for this clonotype. V usage is TRBV20-1 and J usage is TRBJ2-7; tentative D call: TRBD2 (5 bases). The CDR3 length is 14 residues. The V and J ends lost 2 bases and 0 bases respectively, with 11 bases between them. CDR1 DFQATT and CDR2 SNEGSKA come from the germline V gene (reference sequence). The CDR3 spells CSARKTGYSYEQYF. In DNA form, the CDR3 reads TGCAGTGCTAGAAAGACGGGGTACTCCTACGAGCAGTACTTC.

The rearrangement joins TRBV11-3 to TRBJ1-1; D unresolved. Germline CDR1 and CDR2: SGHNT and YENEEA. Trimming shortened V by 3 bases and J by 3 bases, and 8 bases separated the two germline ends. This CDR3 region has 13 residues. CDR3: CASSFDPDTEAFF. In DNA form, the CDR3 reads TGTGCCAGCAGCTTTGACCCTGACACTGAAGCTTTCTTT.

There are a few counts of this clonotype. The chain has TRBV4-2 and TRBJ2-1, with D uncertain. V was pared by 4 bases and J by 3 bases, with 7 bases between. CDR1 and CDR2 from the germline V gene are LGHNA and YNFKEQ. This CDR3 comprises 13 residues. The CDR3 sequence: CASSRNRYNEQFF. The CDR3, as DNA: TGTGCCAGCAGCCGGAACCGCTACAATGAGCAGTTCTTC.

J is TRBJ1-1 and V is TRBV6-5, with D hard to call. Germline assignment: CDR1 MNHEY and CDR2 SVGAGI. The CDR3 is 15 amino acids. Between the trimmed V and J ends, which lost 2 bases and 4 bases, there was a span of 14 bases. The CDR3 protein is CASSYREAGLTEAFF. Written as DNA, the CDR3 is TGTGCCAGCAGTTACCGGGAAGCCGGGCTCACTGAAGCTTTCTTT.

V gene TRBV20-1 combines with J gene TRBJ2-7, with 9 positions matching TRBD1. Germline lookup yields CDR1 DFQATT and CDR2 SNEGSKA (reference sequence). The CDR3 is 15 amino acids. V lost 2 bases, J lost 7 bases, and 12 bases stayed unmatched. CDR3 protein: CSARRGGQGRREQYF. CDR3 coding DNA: TGCAGTGCTAGAAGGGGGGGACAGGGTCGGAGAGAGCAGTACTTC.

The chain recombines TRBV6-1 with TRBJ1-1, with D possibly being TRBD1 (6 bases). Per the germline V gene, CDR1 is MNHNS and CDR2 is SASEGT. The V end was cut by 2 bases, the J end by 3 bases, with 10 bases between. The CDR3 extends over 14 amino acids. The CDR3 DNA reads as TGTGCCAGCAGTGAACAGGGGTTGGACACTGAAGCTTTCTTT. Its protein is CASSEQGLDTEAFF.

This clonotype was detected many times. The chain has TRBV29-1 and TRBJ1-2, with D tentatively TRBD1 (5 bases). Germline CDR1 and CDR2: SQVTM and ANQGSEA. CDR3 length equals 15 residues. V was pared by 4 bases and J by 5 bases, with 20 bases between. The CDR3 loop reads CSVVGHWKNSYGYTF. For the CDR3, the DNA is TGCAGCGTTGTCGGACACTGGAAGAACAGTTATGGCTACACCTTC.

J is TRBJ1-2 and V is TRBV6-2 or TRBV6-3; possibly TRBD1 for D (5 bases). From germline, CDR1 is MNHEY and CDR2 SVGEGT. The CDR3 extends over 15 amino acids. Trimming removed 7 bases at V and 5 bases at J, with 20 bases between. CDR3 sequence (DNA): TGTGCCAGCAACCCCGGGAGGGGAAATGGGTATGGCTACACCTTC. The encoded protein is CASNPGRGNGYGYTF.

DNA for the CDR3: TGCGCCAGCAGCCCAGGAATCACCGCGAGCTCCTATAATTCACCCCTCCACTTT. Protein: CASSPGITASSYNSPLHF. The J gene is TRBJ1-6, the V gene TRBV5-1; D is uncertain. The CDR3 length is 18 residues. V lost 4 bases and J lost 0, with 17 bases in between. The germline V gene encodes CDR1 SGHRS and CDR2 YFSETQ.

Notes on this clonotype: The junction departs from the called germline gene at one end, perhaps through a read error. This sequence joins TRBV20-1 and TRBJ2-7, with 7 bases identical to TRBD2. This CDR3 contains 15 residues. Per germline, CDR1 DFQATT and CDR2 SNEGSKA (reference sequence). CDR3 DNA sequence: TGCTGTGCTAGAGCGTGGAGGGAGGGCCGGGACGAGCAGTACTTC. Translating it yields CCARAWREGRDEQYF.

The chain employs TRBV12-3 or TRBV12-4 and TRBJ1-2; D is perhaps TRBD1 (5 bases). Deletions cut 2 bases from V and 5 bases from J, with 18 bases between. This CDR3 region has 16 residues. CDR3 loop: CASSLKGTPGPYGYTF. For the CDR3, the DNA is TGTGCCAGCAGTTTAAAGGGGACTCCCGGGCCTTATGGCTACACCTTC.

The chain employs TRBV29-1 and TRBJ2-1; D is uncertain. This CDR3 spans 14 amino acids. V lost 3 bases to trimming and J lost 3 bases, with 12 bases between them. CDR1 SQVTM and CDR2 ANQGSEA come from the germline V gene. This chain's CDR3 is CSVEDPRDYNEQFF. In DNA, the CDR3 is TGCAGCGTTGAGGACCCTAGGGACTACAATGAGCAGTTCTTC.

This clonotype appeared a few times. The chain is built from TRBV20-1 and TRBJ2-2; D gene uncertain. This CDR3 spans 14 amino acids. The germline gives CDR1 DFQATT, CDR2 SNEGSKA (reference sequence). V dropped 3 bases and J dropped 4 bases, with 12 bases sitting between them. The CDR3 region is CSARNPRGTGELFF. CDR3 nucleotide sequence: TGCAGTGCTAGGAATCCCCGTGGCACCGGGGAGCTGTTTTTT.

This chain joins TRBV2 and TRBJ1-4, with 8 bases aligning to TRBD1. The V and J ends lost 3 bases and 7 bases, in that order; junction bases with no gene match: 1. CDR1 SNHLY and CDR2 FYNNEI come from the germline V gene. The CDR3 length is 13 residues. CDR3 nucleotides: TGTGCCAGCAGTGAGACAGGGGTTGAAAAACTGTTTTTT. Residues: CASSETGVEKLFF.

This clonotype occurred many times. The chain has TRBV29-1 and TRBJ1-1, with a weak D call TRBD1 (6 bases). The CDR3 consists of 13 residues. Germline CDR1 and CDR2: SQVTM and ANQGSEA. V was clipped by 7 bases and J by 4 bases, with 16 bases between them. The CDR3 here is CSAETGGGTEAFF. The CDR3 DNA reads TGCAGCGCCGAGACAGGCGGGGGCACTGAAGCTTTCTTT.

The chain links TRBV9 to TRBJ2-1, with D possibly being TRBD1 (6 bases). With 3 bases removed from V and 2 bases from J, the gap between germline ends came to 12 bases. This CDR3 contains 15 residues. Germline CDR1 is SGDLS and CDR2 is YYNGEE. The CDR3 DNA reads TGTGCCAGCAGCGCCACAGGGCCCCCCTACAATGAGCAGTTCTTC. Protein: CASSATGPPYNEQFF.

This chain uses TRBV12-3 or TRBV12-4 with TRBJ2-6; weak D call: TRBD1 (5 bases). V was pared by 5 bases and J by 0 bases, with 17 bases between. There are 18 residues in the CDR3. CDR3 DNA: TGTGCCAGCAGTCCGATCGCAGGGATTCGCTCTGGGGCCAACGTCCTGACTTTC. It translates to CASSPIAGIRSGANVLTF.

The sample holds a few counts of this clonotype. The chain combines TRBV4-2 with TRBJ2-1; 15 nucleotides line up with TRBD2. Germline assignment: CDR1 LGHNA and CDR2 YNFKEQ. CDR3 length equals 17 residues. The V and J ends lost 5 bases and 3 bases, in that order; junction bases with no gene match: 5. CDR3 in DNA: TGTGCCAGCAGCGTGGGACTAGCGGGGGGCCTCTACAATGAGCAGTTCTTC. This translates into CASSVGLAGGLYNEQFF.

This clonotype was seen repeatedly, ten times or more. The CDR3 loop reads CSAREAGGENEQFF. Written as DNA, the CDR3 is TGCAGTGCTAGAGAAGCGGGAGGTGAGAATGAGCAGTTCTTC. The chain recombines TRBV20-1 with TRBJ2-1; 9 bases are shared with TRBD2. V shed 0 bases, J shed 7 bases, and the junction held 4 bases outside the gene matches. Germline assignment: CDR1 DFQATT and CDR2 SNEGSKA (reference sequence). The CDR3 spans 14 residues.

In its sample, this clonotype was seen a few times. V is TRBV6-1 and J is TRBJ1-2, with TRBD1 identical over 8 bases. Germline V gene data show CDR1 as MNHNS and CDR2 as SASEGT. This CDR3 contains 16 residues. Unmatched junction bases numbered 10, after V lost 5 bases and J lost 2 bases. This CDR3 reads CASSRIDRGLNYGYTF. In nucleotides, the CDR3 is TGTGCCAGCAGTCGAATTGACAGGGGACTGAACTATGGCTACACCTTC.

This chain links TRBV11-3 with TRBJ2-7, with TRBD1 matching over 8 bases. The J segment lost 3 bases and the V segment lost 0 bases, leaving 7 bases of the junction unmatched. Per germline, CDR1 SGHNT and CDR2 YENEEA. This CDR3 contains 16 residues. CDR3 protein: CASSLDGQGAGYEQYF. The CDR3 nucleotides read TGTGCCAGCAGCTTAGACGGCCAGGGGGCCGGCTACGAGCAGTACTTC.

In its sample, this clonotype was seen many times. The V call is TRBV10-3, the J call TRBJ2-1; TRBD2 aligns across 15 bases. The CDR3 length is 13 residues. V gave up 10 bases and J gave up 7 bases; unmatched junction bases: 2. Germline V lookup: CDR1 ENHRY, CDR2 SYGVKD. DNA for the CDR3: TGTGCCAGCGGACTAGCGGGAGGGAATGAGCAGTTCTTC. Translation gives CASGLAGGNEQFF.

This clonotype was observed a handful of times. The chain couples TRBV12-3 or TRBV12-4 to TRBJ2-3, with D perhaps matching TRBD2 (5 bases). V was cut by 5 bases and J by 5 bases, with 23 bases left in between. The CDR3 covers 17 residues. The CDR3 DNA reads as TGTGCCAGCAGTCCCCCCATGGTGCGGGCCAGTAGAGATACGCAGTATTTT. This codes for CASSPPMVRASRDTQYF.

This sequence joins TRBV29-1 and TRBJ1-1, with D maybe TRBD1 (6 bases). Germline CDR1 is SQVTM and CDR2 is ANQGSEA. The CDR3 extends over 12 amino acids. V was clipped by 5 bases and J by 4 bases, with 11 bases between them. The CDR3 nucleotides read TGCAGCGTTCGTGAGGGGGGCACTGAAGCTTTCTTT. This sequence encodes CSVREGGTEAFF.

This clonotype showed up just a few times. The rearrangement uses TRBV20-1 and TRBJ2-1; possibly TRBD1 or TRBD2 for D (5 bases each). The CDR3 runs to 12 residues. CDR1 DFQATT and CDR2 SNEGSKA come from the germline V gene (reference sequence). As DNA, the CDR3 is TGCAGATGGGACCCGCCGAGCAATGAGCAGTTCTTC. Protein sequence: CRWDPPSNEQFF.